A single sample is the source of the 24 T cell receptor beta chains below, sequenced in a study of shared clonotypes between healthy human individuals. Sequencing was performed with immunoSEQ multiplex PCR; in TCRdb, only in-frame clones are kept and a portion is missing. The data hold roughly 2,500,000 clones, with 90% to 95% observed a single time. Sample: naive CD4+ T cells from PBMCs. Subset: CD45RA+ positively selected. Receptors originate from a man between 18 and 29 years old in good health. Some clones in this sample may be carry-over from other donors' samples.

The rearrangement links TRBV28 to TRBJ2-1; the match to TRBD2 covers 10 bases. Trimming at V came to 10 bases and at J to 8 bases, leaving 5 bases not matched to a gene. Germline V gene lookup returns CDR1 MDHEN and CDR2 SYDVKM. The CDR3 is 12 residues long. In DNA, the CDR3 is TGTGCCACCACGGGACTAGCGTATGAGCAGTTCTTC. Translating gives CATTGLAYEQFF.

The chain joins TRBV6-4 to TRBJ1-3; unclear D gene. V was shortened by 11 bases and J by 0 bases, with 8 bases between the two germline ends. CDR1 and CDR2 (germline): MRHNA, SNTAGT. The CDR3 runs 12 residues. The CDR3 spells CADRNSGNTIYF. The CDR3 DNA follows: TGTGCCGACCGGAACTCTGGAAACACCATATATTTT.

The gene calls are TRBV7-2 and TRBJ2-7, with D perhaps TRBD1 (5 bases). The CDR3 is made up of 15 amino acids. Trimming removed 5 bases at V and 3 bases at J, with 17 bases between. Germline loops: CDR1 SGHTA, CDR2 FQGNSA. This CDR3 is CASSHSLEGDYEQYF. CDR3 sequence (DNA): TGTGCCAGCAGCCATTCCCTAGAAGGGGACTACGAGCAGTACTTC.

The chain couples TRBV5-1 to TRBJ1-1, with D possibly TRBD1 on 6 matching bases. V lost 3 bases to trimming and J lost 3 bases, with 12 bases between them. The V gene's germline CDR1 is SGHRS and CDR2 YFSETQ. The CDR3 sequence is 14 residues long. CDR3: CASSWVGADTEAFF. CDR3 sequence (DNA): TGCGCCAGCAGCTGGGTGGGGGCGGACACTGAAGCTTTCTTT. The whole variable domain, remainder taken from reference TRBV5-1 and TRBJ1-1, is KAGVTQTPRYLIKTRGQQVTLSCSPISGHRSVSWYQQTPGQGLQFLFEYFSETQRNKGNFPGRFSGRQFSNSRSEMNVSTLELGDSALYLCASSWVGADTEAFFGQGTRLTVV.

Remarks on this clone: This sample also contains other DNA sequences that code for the same CDR3. The chain is built from TRBV28 and TRBJ1-1; the D is unclear. The germline V and J ends were trimmed by 8 bases and 4 bases, with 8 bases remaining between them. Germline V CDR1 and CDR2: MDHEN, SYDVKM. The CDR3 is 11 residues long. The CDR3 coding sequence is TGTGCCAGCGGGAGAGGCACTGAAGCTTTCTTT. Residues: CASGRGTEAFF.

The chain carries TRBV6-6 and TRBJ1-1; D is perhaps TRBD1 (5 bases). In germline, CDR1 is MNHNY, CDR2 SVGAGI (reference sequence). The CDR3 sequence is 16 residues long. Trimming removed 4 bases at V and 1 base at J, with 16 bases between. CDR3 region: CASSSPGAGWNTEAFF. The CDR3 nucleotides read TGTGCCAGCAGTTCCCCTGGGGCAGGGTGGAACACTGAAGCTTTCTTT.

Worth noting for this clone: Other DNA sequences from this sample encode an identical CDR3 as well. J is TRBJ2-5 and V is TRBV11-3; 7 bases agree with TRBD2. The V segment lost 3 bases and the J segment 5 bases; nucleotides outside the gene matches: 0. Germline values: CDR1 SGHNT, CDR2 YENEEA. There are 12 residues in the CDR3. The CDR3 sequence is CASSLRGETQYF. The CDR3 bases are TGTGCCAGCAGCTTGCGGGGGGAGACCCAGTACTTC.

This chain connects TRBV19 to TRBJ2-5, with TRBD2 matching 8 bases. The J segment lost 9 bases and the V segment lost 3 bases, leaving 6 bases of the junction unmatched. The CDR3 loop spans 13 amino acids. CDR1 is LNHDA and CDR2 is SQIVND in the germline V gene (reference sequence). The CDR3: CASSIGREGSQYF. CDR3 bases: TGTGCCAGTAGTATCGGGAGGGAAGGGTCCCAGTACTTC.

This chain connects TRBV7-9 to TRBJ1-1; a weak D match, TRBD1 (5 bases). The germline V gene encodes CDR1 SEHNR and CDR2 FQNEAQ (reference sequence). Between the trimmed V and J ends, which lost 6 bases and 4 bases, there was a span of 18 bases. There are 15 residues in the CDR3. CDR3 protein: CASSLGTPRGTEAFF. The CDR3 bases are TGTGCCAGCAGTCTCGGGACCCCAAGAGGCACTGAAGCTTTCTTT. The entire variable domain, with the rest obtained from reference TRBV7-9 and TRBJ1-1, is as follows: DTGVSQNPRHKITKRGQNVTFRCDPISEHNRLYWYRQTLGQGPEFLTYFQNEAQLEKSRLLSDRFSAERPKGSFSTLEIQRTEQGDSAMYLCASSLGTPRGTEAFFGQGTRLTVV.

The chain links TRBV14 to TRBJ2-1, with unresolved D. This CDR3 is built from 12 residues. CDR1 SGHDN and CDR2 FVKESK come from the germline V gene. V lost 4 bases and J 5 bases, leaving 6 bases between the germline ends. The CDR3 region is CASSLRHNEQFF. The CDR3 coding sequence is TGTGCCAGCAGCCTCCGCCACAATGAGCAGTTCTTC.

The chain uses TRBV5-1 and TRBJ2-1; no definite D call. CDR1 is SGHRS and CDR2 is YFSETQ in the germline V gene. V dropped 4 bases and J dropped 12 bases, with 20 bases sitting between them. CDR3 length: 14 amino acids. The CDR3 coding sequence is TGCGCCAGCAGCCCCCGGACCCAAAACAAAGGGCAGTTCTTC. Protein product: CASSPRTQNKGQFF.

This CDR3 is CSVEWAAGSPYEQYF. CDR3 nucleotide sequence: TGCAGCGTTGAATGGGCAGCGGGAAGCCCCTACGAGCAGTACTTC. This chain joins TRBV29-1 and TRBJ2-7; 7 nucleotides agree with TRBD2. The V gene end was trimmed by 2 bases and the J gene end by 2 bases; junction bases not matched to a gene: 9. Germline assignment: CDR1 SQVTM and CDR2 ANQGSEA. The CDR3 totals 15 residues.

This clone is a singleton in its sample. The V call is TRBV19, the J call TRBJ2-1, with no clear D. V lost 0 bases, J lost 6 bases, and 6 bases lay in between. Germline V CDR1 and CDR2: LNHDA, SQIVND (reference sequence). There are 13 residues in the CDR3. This chain's CDR3 is CASSIERSNEQFF. In DNA form, the CDR3 reads TGTGCCAGTAGTATAGAACGTAGCAATGAGCAGTTCTTC.

This chain links TRBV18 with TRBJ1-4; the D is unclear. The germline CDR1 and CDR2 sequences are KGHSH and LQKENI. The CDR3 sequence is 18 residues long. V lost 3 bases to trimming and J lost 7 bases, with 24 bases between them. The CDR3 DNA is TGTGCCAGCTCACCCTTCACACTGGGGTCGACTAATCCTGAAAAACTGTTTTTT. Its translation is CASSPFTLGSTNPEKLFF. The full variable domain, with the rest looked up from reference TRBV18 and TRBJ1-4, is NAGVMQNPRHLVRRRGQEARLRCSPMKGHSHVYWYRQLPEEGLKFMVYLQKENIIDESGMPKERFSAEFPKEGPSILRIQQVVRGDSAAYFCASSPFTLGSTNPEKLFFGSGTQLSVL.

The chain combines TRBV5-1 with TRBJ2-5; the match to TRBD2 covers 14 bases. This CDR3 spans 15 amino acids. V shed 4 bases, J shed 9 bases, and the junction held 8 bases outside the gene matches. In germline, CDR1 is SGHRS, CDR2 YFSETQ. The CDR3 DNA reads TGCGCCAGCAGCCTCGGGACTAGCGGGAGTTGGGCCCAGTACTTC. Protein: CASSLGTSGSWAQYF.

The genes are TRBV13 and TRBJ2-1, with 9 bases identical to TRBD2. The CDR3 totals 15 residues. The germline V gene encodes CDR1 PRHDT and CDR2 FYEKMQ (reference sequence). V was pared by 5 bases and J by 10 bases, with 12 bases of the junction left unmatched. CDR3 sequence reads: CASSQVLAGLWEQFF. The DNA for the CDR3 is TGTGCCAGCAGCCAAGTTCTAGCGGGGCTTTGGGAGCAGTTCTTC.

The CDR3 here is CASSPPGGTWDEQYF. In nucleotides, the CDR3 is TGTGCCAGCTCACCACCTGGTGGGACTTGGGACGAGCAGTACTTC. The chain uses TRBV18 and TRBJ2-7; a weak D match, TRBD2 (6 bases). V was cut by 0 bases and J by 5 bases, with 14 bases left in between. From germline, CDR1 is KGHSH and CDR2 LQKENI. CDR3 length: 15 amino acids.

This rearrangement joins TRBV28 to TRBJ2-6; D gene unclear. Germline loops: CDR1 MDHEN, CDR2 SYDVKM. The ends were cut back, 5 bases at V and 12 bases at J, with 14 bases in the middle. The CDR3 has 13 amino acids. This chain's CDR3 is CASSLLTSSVLTF. CDR3 bases: TGTGCCAGCAGTCTCCTGACGAGCAGCGTCCTGACTTTC. Full variable domain (remainder filled in from reference TRBV28 and TRBJ2-6): DVKVTQSSRYLVKRTGEKVFLECVQDMDHENMFWYRQDPGLGLRLIYFSYDVKMKEKGDIPEGYSVSREKKERFSLILESASTNQTSMYLCASSLLTSSVLTFGAGSRLTVL.

This clone was recorded only once. The V gene is TRBV6-1, the J gene TRBJ2-7, with a tentative D call TRBD1 (5 bases). V lost 4 bases, J lost 3 bases, and 13 bases lay in between. The germline V gene has CDR1 MNHNS and CDR2 SASEGT. The CDR3 sequence is 14 residues long. CDR3 sequence (DNA): TGTGCCAGCAGTGTTCCAACAGGAGTCTACGAGCAGTACTTC. Its translation: CASSVPTGVYEQYF.

The sample holds a few counts of this clone. This sample also contains other DNA sequences that code for the same CDR3. The CDR3 here is CASSASYEQYF. In DNA, the CDR3 is TGTGCCAGCAGCGCAAGCTACGAGCAGTACTTC. This chain joins TRBV28 and TRBJ2-7; D is unresolved. V lost 6 bases to trimming and J lost 3 bases, with 6 bases between them. CDR1 is MDHEN and CDR2 is SYDVKM in the germline V gene. This CDR3 region has 11 residues.

About this clone itself: Other DNA sequences from this sample encode an identical CDR3 as well. The chain is built from TRBV6-5 and TRBJ2-2; no definite D call. V was shortened by 3 bases and J by 2 bases, with 7 bases between the two germline ends. Germline V gives CDR1 MNHEY, CDR2 SVGAGI. This CDR3 spans 14 amino acids. The DNA of the CDR3 is TGTGCCAGCAGTTATGGGTTAAACACCGGGGAGCTGTTTTTT. It is translated as CASSYGLNTGELFF.

CDR3 in DNA: TGTGCCAGCTCACCTTGGACAGGGGGCTGGAATGAGCAGTTCTTC. Its protein is CASSPWTGGWNEQFF. The genes are TRBV18 and TRBJ2-1; 11 positions agree with TRBD1. V shed 3 bases and J 7 bases; nucleotides not matched to a gene: 5. This CDR3 has 15 amino acids. Germline V CDR1 and CDR2: KGHSH, LQKENI.

Turning to this clone: Distinct nucleotide sequences in the sample also encode this CDR3. The chain carries TRBV28 and TRBJ1-5; the match to TRBD1 covers 9 bases. This CDR3 region has 15 residues. CDR1 MDHEN and CDR2 SYDVKM come from the germline V gene. With V trimmed by 6 bases and J by 1 base, 4 bases remained unmatched. The CDR3 region has the DNA TGTGCCAGCAGACCGACAGGGGGGAGCAATCAGCCCCAGCATTTT. Protein sequence: CASRPTGGSNQPQHF.

The chain has TRBV27 and TRBJ2-7, with D possibly TRBD1 on 6 matching bases. Per the germline V gene, CDR1 is MNHEY and CDR2 is SMNVEV (reference sequence). V was cut by 5 bases and J by 3 bases, with 11 bases left in between. CDR3 length equals 13 residues. The CDR3 protein is CASSPGGGYEQYF. The CDR3, as DNA: TGTGCCAGCAGTCCTGGGGGCGGCTACGAGCAGTACTTC.